This paragraph covers one T cell receptor (beta chain) sequence. TCRdb re-called the 5' RACE reads; one entry per CDR3 protein, DNA not given. This table holds around 110,000 distinct CDR3 sequences. This specimen belongs to a study of T cells expressing NK-cell markers. Sequences were obtained from blood T cells: a sorted CD56 or NKG2C T cell subset, CD4+ or CD8+ T cells, or bulk PBMC T cells (not recorded which). The TCR comes from a woman aged 18-69 years in good health.

CDR3 residues: CASSLSGSRNEQFF. The rearrangement links TRBV18 to TRBJ2-1; the D call of TRBD2 rests on TCRdb alone, since no DNA is present to check it. Per the germline V gene, CDR1 is KGHSH and CDR2 is LQKENI. The CDR3 is 14 residues long.